This TCR beta chain was captured by sequencing in a study of Ad26.COV2.S vaccination and SARS-CoV-2 variants. The study's findings and limits: Vaccinees and placebo recipients showed similar non-spike TCR breadth. Substantial breadth was reported for post-vaccination spike-specific CD8+ and CD4+ T cells.

Concerning this clone itself: Its antigen is unknown.

The V gene's germline CDR1 is SGHTA and CDR2 FQGNSA. The CDR3 loop spans 14 amino acids. The V and J ends lost 6 bases and 1 base respectively, with 12 bases between them. TCRdb keeps only in-frame clones here, not all; method: immunoSEQ multiplex PCR. The sample lists around 370,000 clones; about 91% were seen once. The rearrangement links TRBV7-2 to TRBJ1-1; no definite D call. The receptor comes from a human donor who had recovered from COVID-19. The specimen was peripheral blood, collected after recovery from COVID-19. CDR3 protein: CASRPFTTNTEAFF. The CDR3 DNA is TGTGCCAGCAGACCTTTCACAACGAACACTGAAGCTTTCTTT.